The present entry profiles one T cell receptor beta chain with its context. This CDR3 has 14 residues. The germline V gene encodes CDR1 LNHDA and CDR2 SQIVND (reference sequence). Trimming cost V 6 bases and J 4 bases, with 15 bases left between them. The data are from a study of blood T cell repertoires in COVID-19. About the study: COVID-19 samples from acute and convalescent phases originated in the United States, Italy and Spain. T cells, B-cell-depleted T cells, or PBMCs supplied cDNA or gDNA.

In the source study's methods: Reference gene primer amplification in the assay estimated nucleated cell counts. Sequencing used immunoSEQ multiplex PCR; TCRdb keeps in-frame clones, though not all of them. That table is the source of V, J and clone size, and D and trimming were worked out from the DNA. The sample has 100,000 or so clones, about two thirds seen once. The TCR was taken from a woman of 80 years or more with acute or convalescent COVID-19. Sequencing was done on a sample of peripheral blood. This chain joins TRBV19 and TRBJ1-2; perhaps TRBD1 as D (6 bases). Here the CDR3 reads CASSTRQAAYGYTF. CDR3 coding DNA: TGTGCCAGTAGCACCCGACAGGCGGCCTATGGCTACACCTTC.